This is a list of T cell receptor beta chains from one sample in a study of T cell responses to AZD1222 COVID-19 vaccine. This table comes from immunoSEQ multiplex PCR, and its TCRdb copy is limited to in-frame clones, with some not included. Among roughly 180,000 clones listed, approximately 94% were seen once. The sequencing here drew on peripheral blood, taken 28 days after the second AZD1222 dose. Receptors were obtained from an adult who received the AZD1222 COVID-19 vaccine. The CDR3 runs from the conserved cysteine through the conserved F or W. The D gene is left open where the match is weak. Only some rows state a clone size, as once, few, many or a class for expanded clones.

D	size	J	V	DNA	CDR3
.	.	TRBJ2-5	TRBV11-3	TGTGCCAGCAGCTTAGTACGGGGTGGGGGGACCCAGTACTTC	CASSLVRGGGTQYF
TRBD1	.	TRBJ2-1	TRBV4-1	TGCGCCAGCAGCCAAGGGACAGGGGGAGGTTTGGTGGGGAATGAGCAGTTCTTC	CASSQGTGGGLVGNEQFF
TRBD2	.	TRBJ2-3	TRBV7-9	TGTGCCAGCAGACTAGCGGGGGTGCTCACAGATACGCAGTATTTT	CASRLAGVLTDTQYF
.	.	TRBJ2-7	TRBV9	TGTGCCAGCAGCGTAGGAGGGGGAAGCGAGCAGTACTTC	CASSVGGGSEQYF
TRBD2	.	TRBJ2-1	TRBV12-3/TRBV12-4	TGTGCCAGCAGCCGACTAGCCGGCGATGAGCAGTTCTTC	CASSRLAGDEQFF
.	.	TRBJ1-2	TRBV29-1	TGCAGCGTTGATGGCGAGGGAGTGGATGGCTACACCTTC	CSVDGEGVDGYTF
.	.	TRBJ1-5	TRBV15	TGTGCCACCAGCAGAGATTCGAATACGGGGGGTGGGGTTCAGCCCCAGCATTTT	CATSRDSNTGGGVQPQHF
TRBD1	.	TRBJ1-1	TRBV19	TGTGCCAGTAGTCCCGGGACAGGGGACGCTGAAGCTTTCTTT	CASSPGTGDAEAFF
.	.	TRBJ1-5	TRBV10-3	TGTGCCATCAGTGGCCCAAATCAGCCCCAGCATTTT	CAISGPNQPQHF
TRBD1	.	TRBJ1-2	TRBV19	TGTGCCAGTAGTATAAACAGGGGGCTGAGCTTCTATGGCTACACCTTC	CASSINRGLSFYGYTF
.	.	TRBJ1-5	TRBV27	TGTGCCAGCAGTTTATCTCGGGCCAGCAATCAGCCCCAGCATTTT	CASSLSRASNQPQHF
.	.	TRBJ2-1	TRBV11-2	TGTGCCAGCAGCCATGGGGACTACAATGAGCAGTTCTTC	CASSHGDYNEQFF
.	.	TRBJ1-5	TRBV6-5	TGTGCCAGCAGTTACTCATCCAATCAGCCCCAGCATTTT	CASSYSSNQPQHF
TRBD1	.	TRBJ1-1	TRBV5-4	TGTGCCAGCAGCGCTGGACAGGGGGCTATCTTTGCTGAAGCTTTCTTT	CASSAGQGAIFAEAFF
.	.	TRBJ1-4	TRBV19	TGTGCCAGTAGTTTTATGCACGACACCACTAATGAAAAACTGTTTTTT	CASSFMHDTTNEKLFF
.	.	TRBJ2-1	TRBV6-1	TGTGCCAGCAGTGACCCGGGTTTGCTGTTCTTC	CASSDPGLLFF
.	once	TRBJ2-7	TRBV9	TGTGCCAGCAGCTCCCCCACACAGGGCTACGAGCAGTACTTC	CASSSPTQGYEQYF
TRBD2	.	TRBJ2-2	TRBV11-3	TGTGCCAGCAGCCGCTGGACTAGCGGCGGCACCGGGGAGCTGTTTTTT	CASSRWTSGGTGELFF
.	.	TRBJ1-1	TRBV7-9	TGTGCCAGCAGCCTTAAGAGGGGGGATGAAGCTTTCTTT	CASSLKRGDEAFF
.	.	TRBJ2-5	TRBV5-1	TGCGCCAGCAGCTTCCTCGGTGGGGGAGAGACCCAGTACTTC	CASSFLGGGETQYF
.	.	TRBJ1-5	TRBV7-9	TGTGCCAGCAGCCTAGCGAGCAATCAGCCCCAGCATTTT	CASSLASNQPQHF
TRBD2	.	TRBJ2-7	TRBV28	TGTGCCAGCAGACCCACTAGCGCAACCTACGAGCAGTACTTC	CASRPTSATYEQYF
.	.	TRBJ1-5	TRBV19	TGTGCCAGTCGAATCGTAGGGTTGGGCGATCAGCCCCAGCATTTT	CASRIVGLGDQPQHF
TRBD2	.	TRBJ2-7	TRBV5-1	TGCGCCAGCAGCACACTAGCGGGAGGGTCCTACGAGCAGTACTTC	CASSTLAGGSYEQYF
.	.	TRBJ1-5	TRBV6-1	TGTGCCAGCAGTGAACTGGGGGCCCGGCAGCCCCAGCATTTT	CASSELGARQPQHF
.	.	TRBJ1-2	TRBV18	TGTGCCAGCTCACCTAGGACAGAGCAGTCCTATGGCTACACCTTC	CASSPRTEQSYGYTF
TRBD1	once	TRBJ2-7	TRBV11-3	TGTGCCAGCAGCTTCCAGGGGGAGTCCTACGAGCAGTACTTC	CASSFQGESYEQYF
TRBD1	.	TRBJ1-4	TRBV19	TGTGCCAGTAGGAATAACAGGGGGGCTGGAACTAATGAAAAACTGTTTTTT	CASRNNRGAGTNEKLFF
.	.	TRBJ1-4	TRBV15	TGTGCCACCAGCAGATCCGGGACCAGAGCAACTAATGAAAAACTGTTTTTT	CATSRSGTRATNEKLFF
.	.	TRBJ2-3	TRBV11-2	TGTGCCAGCAGCCCCTCGGAAGGAGATACGCAGTATTTT	CASSPSEGDTQYF
TRBD1	.	TRBJ1-1	TRBV2	TGTGCCAGCAGTGTGATTGCACAGGGGGGGACTGAAGCTTTCTTT	CASSVIAQGGTEAFF
TRBD1	.	TRBJ1-2	TRBV18	TGTGCCAGCTCACCTGACAGGGCGGACCGGGGTGGCTACACCTTC	CASSPDRADRGGYTF
.	.	TRBJ2-1	TRBV11-2	TGTGCCAGCCTGGGGGGCATCGATGAGCAGTTCTTC	CASLGGIDEQFF
TRBD2	.	TRBJ2-2	TRBV2	TGTGCCAGTTTAATAGCGGGAGTATCTACCGGGGAGCTGTTTTTT	CASLIAGVSTGELFF
TRBD1	.	TRBJ2-5	TRBV5-1	TGCGCCAGCAGCTTGGCGACAGGGCGGCAAGAGACCCAGTACTTC	CASSLATGRQETQYF
.	.	TRBJ1-1	TRBV28	TGTGCCAGCAGTTTAATAAGGCCTAACACTGAAGCTTTCTTT	CASSLIRPNTEAFF
.	.	TRBJ2-3	TRBV29-1	TGCAGCCCCGTGGACCCCGTGCGCACAGATACGCAGTATTTT	CSPVDPVRTDTQYF
.	.	TRBJ1-5	TRBV12-3/TRBV12-4	TGTGCCAGCAGTTCGACAGGAAATCAGCCCCAGCATTTT	CASSSTGNQPQHF
.	.	TRBJ2-3	TRBV30	TGTGCCTGTTCGGCGGGGCAGACGGATACGCAGTATTTT	CACSAGQTDTQYF
.	.	TRBJ1-1	TRBV28	TGTGCCAGCAGCGAGAACACTGAAGCTTTCTTT	CASSENTEAFF
TRBD1	.	TRBJ2-1	TRBV5-4	TGTGCCAGCAGCTTGGACAGGGGGCACTACAATGAGCAGTTCTTC	CASSLDRGHYNEQFF